Listed here are 25 T cell receptor beta chains from one sample, sequenced in a study of T-cell reconstitution after alpha-beta-depleted transplantation in children. Preparing the TCRbeta library involved the use of unique molecular identifiers. TCRdb analysed the PCR reads with MiXCR anew, one entry per CDR3 protein. Counted here are 550,000 to 800,000 distinct CDR3 sequences, 10% to 15% occurring once; the ten biggest clones make up 0.79%. Source: PBMCs, taken before TCRalphabeta/CD19-depleted stem cell transplant. The receptors were gathered from a girl between 2 and 10 years old with congenital amegakaryocytic thrombocytopenia, due to receive a stem cell transplant.

This clonotype appeared a few times. V and J are TRBV5-1 and TRBJ2-3, with 13 bases matching TRBD2. The V segment lost 5 bases and the J segment 5 bases; nucleotides outside the gene matches: 5. The CDR3 extends over 15 amino acids. Germline assignment: CDR1 SGHRS and CDR2 YFSETQ. The CDR3 DNA follows: TGCGCCAGCAGACGGACTAGCGGGAGTCGAGATACGCAGTATTTT. Translation: CASRRTSGSRDTQYF.

This clonotype was observed at least ten times. V and J are TRBV14 and TRBJ2-1; 11 bases match TRBD2. This CDR3 is 13 amino acids long. With 8 bases clipped from V and 6 bases from J, the junction kept 3 bases outside the gene matches. The germline CDR1 and CDR2 sequences are SGHDN and FVKESK. The CDR3 sequence is CASALAGGNEQFF. The CDR3 DNA follows: TGTGCCAGCGCCCTAGCGGGAGGCAATGAGCAGTTCTTC.

The chain is built from TRBV30 and TRBJ2-3; D is unresolved. There are 13 residues in the CDR3. The germline V gene has CDR1 GTSNPN and CDR2 SVGIG (reference sequence). The CDR3 DNA reads TGTGCGCAAGGTGGCGGAGATACAGATACGCAGTATTTT. Translation gives CAQGGGDTDTQYF.

At least ten counts were recorded for this clonotype. The chain links TRBV6-1 to TRBJ2-7; D may be TRBD1 (6 bases). Trimming took off 5 bases at V and 2 bases at J, with 13 bases between the two ends. This CDR3 spans 14 amino acids. Germline CDR1 and CDR2: MNHNS and SASEGT. The CDR3, as DNA: TGTGCCAGCAGTCTCGGGACACCAACCTACGAGCAGTACTTC. Its translation: CASSLGTPTYEQYF.

This clonotype was detected once. Sequence at one end of the junction differs from germline and may be a read error. The chain carries TRBV19 and TRBJ2-7; D is uncertain. The germline V gene has CDR1 LNHDA and CDR2 SQIVND (reference sequence). The CDR3 has 13 residues. In nucleotides, the CDR3 is TGTGCCAGTAGTATTTTTTTGTTTTACGACCAGTACTTC. Protein sequence: CASSIFLFYDQYF.

The chain combines TRBV11-2 with TRBJ1-1, with a weak D call TRBD1 (5 bases). The CDR3 totals 15 residues. Trimming pared 5 bases from V and 3 bases from J, leaving 16 bases between. Germline CDR1 and CDR2: SGHAT and FQNNGV. The CDR3 is CASSERRGTDTEAFF. The CDR3 DNA is TGTGCCAGCAGCGAACGCCGGGGGACCGACACTGAAGCTTTCTTT.

This clonotype was seen many times. The chain recombines TRBV20-1 with TRBJ2-3, with 7 bases aligning to TRBD2. The germline CDR1 and CDR2 sequences are DFQATT and SNEGSKA (reference sequence). This CDR3 has 17 amino acids. The V gene end was trimmed by 6 bases and the J gene end by 2 bases; junction bases not matched to a gene: 17. DNA of the CDR3: TGCAGTGCCCCGCCGGGTGGTCTAGCGGCCTTCACAGATACGCAGTATTTT. Residues: CSAPPGGLAAFTDTQYF.

J is TRBJ2-2 and V is TRBV12-3 or TRBV12-4, with 9 bases lining up with TRBD1. CDR3 length: 14 amino acids. Trimming took 4 bases from V and 5 from J; bases not matched to a gene: 2. The CDR3 bases are TGTGCCAGCAGTTGGACAGGGGTAACCGGGGAGCTGTTTTTT. Amino acids: CASSWTGVTGELFF.

A few counts support this clonotype. The chain uses TRBV10-3 and TRBJ2-7; D gene ambiguous. Trimming cost V 0 bases and J 3 bases, with 21 bases left between them. Germline CDR1 ENHRY, CDR2 SYGVKD. This CDR3 comprises 18 residues. The CDR3 sequence is CAISESLNRRSAGYEQYF. CDR3 nucleotide sequence: TGTGCCATCAGTGAGTCTCTTAATCGCAGGTCTGCTGGCTACGAGCAGTACTTC.

DNA of the CDR3: TGTGCCAGCAGCCGAGAGGGAGGTCCGGCGGTCGGCTACACCTTC. It encodes CASSREGGPAVGYTF. V gene TRBV7-2 combines with J gene TRBJ1-2; D gene uncertain. The germline V gene encodes CDR1 SGHTA and CDR2 FQGNSA. The V gene lost 5 bases and the J gene lost 8 bases, with 21 bases spanning the gap. The length of the CDR3 is 15 residues.

This clonotype was recorded many times. CDR3 amino acids: CASSQEPDRGYEQYF. DNA for the CDR3: TGCGCCAGCAGCCAAGAACCCGACAGGGGGTACGAGCAGTACTTC. The genes are TRBV4-1 and TRBJ2-7; TRBD1 matches at 9 bases. This CDR3 is built from 15 residues. Germline lookup yields CDR1 MGHRA and CDR2 YSYEKL. J was trimmed by 4 bases and V by 0 bases; bases with no gene match: 4.

This clonotype was seen repeatedly, ten times or more. The chain recombines TRBV5-6 with TRBJ2-2, with 11 bases lining up with TRBD2. The V gene's germline CDR1 is SGHDT and CDR2 YYEEEE. J gave up 0 bases and V 6 bases, and 10 bases lay outside the gene matches. The CDR3 sequence is 18 residues long. Here the CDR3 DNA reads TGTGCCAGCATGGCAATGACTAGCGGGGCTTCGAACACCGGGGAGCTGTTTTTT. It is translated as CASMAMTSGASNTGELFF.

This clonotype was counted between two and nine times. The chain employs TRBV7-8 and TRBJ2-3; a weak D match, TRBD1 (6 bases). Germline CDR1 and CDR2: SGHVS and FQNEAQ. Trimming took off 4 bases at V and 3 bases at J, with 17 bases between the two ends. This CDR3 spans 16 amino acids. CDR3 amino acids: CASSSRGTMRTDTQYF. CDR3 in DNA: TGTGCCAGCAGCTCAAGAGGGACAATGAGGACAGATACGCAGTATTTT.

The gene calls are TRBV7-6 and TRBJ2-7; 7 bases map to TRBD2. V lost 0 bases to trimming and J lost 5 bases; unmatched junction nucleotides: 10. The CDR3 consists of 16 residues. Germline CDR1 is SGHVS and CDR2 is FNYEAQ. The CDR3 is CASSLAFRAGLHEQYF. The DNA of the CDR3 is TGTGCCAGCAGCTTAGCTTTTAGAGCGGGACTCCACGAGCAGTACTTC.

This clonotype was picked up many times. The rearrangement uses TRBV5-1 and TRBJ2-1; the match to TRBD1 covers 7 bases. Germline CDR1 reads SGHRS; CDR2 reads YFSETQ. The V segment lost 4 bases and the J segment 5 bases; nucleotides outside the gene matches: 6. The CDR3 length is 14 residues. CDR3 coding DNA: TGCGCCAGCAGCCCAGGGGACAGAAACAATGAGCAGTTCTTC. The encoded protein is CASSPGDRNNEQFF. The full variable domain, with the rest looked up from reference TRBV5-1 and TRBJ2-1, is KAGVTQTPRYLIKTRGQQVTLSCSPISGHRSVSWYQQTPGQGLQFLFEYFSETQRNKGNFPGRFSGRQFSNSRSEMNVSTLELGDSALYLCASSPGDRNNEQFFGPGTRLTVL.

This clonotype came up a few times. The chain couples TRBV7-9 to TRBJ2-7; D might be TRBD2 (5 bases). The CDR3 loop spans 13 amino acids. Germline V gene sequence: CDR1 SEHNR, CDR2 FQNEAQ (reference sequence). Trimming pared 5 bases from V and 6 bases from J, leaving 14 bases between. CDR3 loop: CASSPRGLVEQYF. Here the CDR3 DNA reads TGTGCCAGCAGCCCCCGAGGACTGGTCGAGCAGTACTTC.

This clonotype was recorded at least ten times. The chain is built from TRBV20-1 and TRBJ2-5, with 9 nucleotides matching TRBD1. Looked up from germline, CDR1 is DFQATT and CDR2 is SNEGSKA (reference sequence). This CDR3 has 14 residues. The V and J ends lost 5 bases and 5 bases, in that order; junction bases with no gene match: 9. The CDR3 here is CSAGSGTGLETQYF. CDR3 in DNA: TGCAGTGCTGGCTCCGGGACAGGGTTGGAGACCCAGTACTTC.

This clonotype was observed at least ten times. The V gene is TRBV10-3, the J gene TRBJ2-1; TRBD1 matches 7 bases. Germline CDR1 reads ENHRY; CDR2 reads SYGVKD. With 6 bases clipped from V and 0 bases from J, the junction kept 5 bases outside the gene matches. The CDR3 totals 15 residues. The CDR3 DNA follows: TGTGCCATCAGCGTGGGACAGAGCTCCTACAATGAGCAGTTCTTC. It encodes CAISVGQSSYNEQFF.

This clonotype has ten or more counts. This rearrangement joins TRBV6-1 to TRBJ2-5, with 10 bases identical to TRBD2. From germline, CDR1 is MNHNS and CDR2 SASEGT. The CDR3 covers 17 residues. The V gene end was trimmed by 10 bases and the J gene end by 3 bases; junction bases not matched to a gene: 17. In DNA form, the CDR3 reads TGTGCCACGCGCCGGACGTTAGCGGGAGGAAAAGAAGAGACCCAGTACTTC. Protein: CATRRTLAGGKEETQYF.

In this sample, this clonotype turned up many times. The chain combines TRBV5-5 with TRBJ2-1, with D possibly matching TRBD2 (6 bases). Germline V lookup: CDR1 SGHKS, CDR2 YYEKEE (reference sequence). Trimming pared 0 bases from V and 0 bases from J, leaving 10 bases between. This CDR3 spans 16 amino acids. The CDR3 sequence: CASSLDLASSYNEQFF. For the CDR3, the DNA is TGTGCCAGCAGCTTGGACCTAGCGAGCTCCTACAATGAGCAGTTCTTC.

This clonotype was seen at least ten times. This rearrangement joins TRBV6-5 to TRBJ2-3; 7 bases fit TRBD1. This CDR3 has 16 amino acids. V lost 4 bases, J lost 2 bases, and 9 bases stayed unmatched. Germline V lookup: CDR1 MNHEY, CDR2 SVGAGI. This chain's CDR3 is CASSSIRDSNTDTQYF. The DNA of the CDR3 is TGTGCCAGCAGTTCTATTCGGGACAGCAACACAGATACGCAGTATTTT.

This clonotype was seen repeatedly, ten times or more. The rearrangement links TRBV10-3 to TRBJ2-7; D unresolved. The germline CDR1 and CDR2 sequences are ENHRY and SYGVKD. The ends were cut back, 6 bases at V and 0 bases at J, with 6 bases in the middle. The length of the CDR3 is 12 residues. CDR3 protein: CAIRTDSYEQYF. The CDR3 region has the DNA TGTGCCATCAGAACTGACTCCTACGAGCAGTACTTC.

The chain is built from TRBV11-2 and TRBJ2-1; 7 bases agree with TRBD2. Per germline, CDR1 SGHAT and CDR2 FQNNGV. The CDR3 sequence is 19 residues long. V lost 1 base and J lost 9; bases outside the gene matches: 21. CDR3 in DNA: TGTGCCAGCAGCTTAGTGTCGGCGGGAGATCTGTTTGTATCAGTTGAGCAGTTCTTC. Translating gives CASSLVSAGDLFVSVEQFF.

This clonotype showed up many times. This chain connects TRBV5-1 to TRBJ2-3, with 7 bases matching TRBD2. CDR1 is SGHRS, CDR2 YFSETQ, per germline. CDR3 length: 16 residues. V lost 2 bases to trimming and J lost 3 bases; unmatched junction nucleotides: 9. The CDR3 DNA follows: TGCGCCAGCAGCTTTCGACTAGCCCGAAGGACAGATACGCAGTATTTT. Translation gives CASSFRLARRTDTQYF.

At least ten counts were recorded for this clonotype. The chain is built from TRBV29-1 and TRBJ1-5; D unclear. The germline V and J ends were trimmed by 0 bases and 5 bases, with 8 bases remaining between them. Germline loops: CDR1 SQVTM, CDR2 ANQGSEA. There are 13 residues in the CDR3. CDR3 region: CSVEEDGDQPQHF. Written as DNA, the CDR3 is TGCAGCGTTGAAGAGGACGGGGATCAGCCCCAGCATTTT.